These 23 T cell receptor beta chains were sequenced from one sample in a study of Graves' ophthalmopathy and Graves' hyperthyroidism. Amplification of TCR beta CDR3 regions used RNA transcripts. Second-round multiplex PCR followed a first-round RT-PCR using HTBI primers. A single record per CDR3 protein comes from TCRdb applying MiXCR to the multiplex PCR reads. The sample includes approximately 15,000 distinct CDR3 sequences, 46% seen only once; the top ten take roughly 23%. Sequencing was carried out using peripheral blood. These receptors all stem from a middle-aged woman with stable Graves' hyperthyroidism.

The CDR3 is CSVPGQGAETQYF. For the CDR3, the DNA is TGCAGCGTCCCCGGACAGGGGGCAGAGACCCAGTACTTC. The rearrangement links TRBV29-1 to TRBJ2-5; TRBD1 aligns across 11 bases. CDR3 length: 13 residues. J lost 4 bases, V lost 6 bases, and 4 bases had no gene match. Per germline, CDR1 SQVTM and CDR2 ANQGSEA.

The rearrangement uses TRBV12-3 or TRBV12-4 and TRBJ2-1, with TRBD2 matching over 9 bases. The J segment lost 7 bases and the V segment lost 5 bases, leaving 12 bases of the junction unmatched. The CDR3 loop spans 16 amino acids. CDR3 region: CASSRWGAGGLNEQFF. CDR3 bases: TGTGCCAGCAGTCGCTGGGGGGCGGGAGGGTTGAATGAGCAGTTCTTC.

In its sample, this clonotype was seen many times. The gene calls are TRBV12-3 or TRBV12-4 and TRBJ2-3; 9 bases fit TRBD1. The length of the CDR3 is 13 residues. After removal of 5 bases from V and 10 bases from J, the junction contained 7 bases not matched to a gene. This CDR3 is CASSTAGQGSQYF. CDR3 nucleotides: TGTGCCAGCAGTACCGCGGGACAGGGCTCGCAGTATTTT.

This clonotype was observed many times. V usage is TRBV5-4 and J usage is TRBJ2-1; D remains ambiguous. CDR1 and CDR2 (germline): SGHNT, YYREEE (reference sequence). The germline V and J ends were trimmed by 2 bases and 8 bases, with 8 bases remaining between them. The CDR3 length is 12 residues. CDR3 protein: CASSFSTHEQFF. Written as DNA, the CDR3 is TGTGCCAGCAGCTTCTCGACGCATGAGCAGTTCTTC.

This clonotype came up a few times. The CDR3 loop reads CASSKGGTGKEAFF. The DNA for the CDR3 is TGCGCCAGCAGCAAAGGGGGGACAGGGAAAGAAGCTTTCTTT. This sequence joins TRBV4-3 and TRBJ1-1, with 9 positions matching TRBD1. This CDR3 region has 14 residues. Germline CDR1 LGHNA, CDR2 YSLEER. V was pared by 5 bases and J by 8 bases, with 9 bases of the junction left unmatched.

The chain couples TRBV2 to TRBJ2-7; 9 positions match TRBD2. CDR3 length: 12 residues. Trimming took 5 bases from V and 6 from J; bases not matched to a gene: 2. Germline CDR1 SNHLY, CDR2 FYNNEI. In DNA, the CDR3 is TGTGCCAGCAGTCTAGCGGGGTCCGAGCAGTACTTC. It codes for CASSLAGSEQYF.

The chain uses TRBV19 and TRBJ1-5; D not certain. The CDR3 is 12 amino acids. Between the trimmed V and J ends, which lost 5 bases and 4 bases, there was a span of 6 bases. CDR1 and CDR2 (germline): LNHDA, SQIVND (reference sequence). DNA for the CDR3: TGTGCCAGTAGTTTTCAGAATCAGCCCCAGCATTTT. This encodes CASSFQNQPQHF.

V usage is TRBV12-3 or TRBV12-4 and J usage is TRBJ2-3; D remains ambiguous. This CDR3 has 13 amino acids. V lost 3 bases to trimming and J lost 0 bases, with 4 bases between them. The CDR3 region is CASSLESTDTQYF. The CDR3 coding sequence is TGTGCCAGCAGTTTGGAGAGCACAGATACGCAGTATTTT.

V is TRBV4-2 and J is TRBJ1-5; no clear D. CDR1 is LGHNA and CDR2 is YNFKEQ in the germline V gene. Between the trimmed V and J ends, which lost 0 bases and 1 base, there was a span of 7 bases. This CDR3 contains 15 residues. The CDR3 region is CASSQEGVSNQPQHF. The CDR3 DNA sequence: TGTGCCAGCAGCCAAGAGGGAGTAAGCAATCAGCCCCAGCATTTT.

This clonotype has just a few counts. The chain links TRBV28 to TRBJ2-2; D unresolved. Trimming took 6 bases from V and 4 from J, leaving 12 bases between them. CDR3 length equals 14 residues. CDR1 is MDHEN and CDR2 is SYDVKM in the germline V gene. Here the CDR3 DNA reads TGTGCCAGCAGGATAGCCCGAGGCACCGGGGAGCTGTTTTTT. Translated, it gives CASRIARGTGELFF.

The J gene is TRBJ2-1, the V gene TRBV7-3; TRBD2 matches at 9 bases. This CDR3 comprises 15 residues. The V segment lost 0 bases and the J segment 6 bases; nucleotides outside the gene matches: 3. CDR1 is SGHTA, CDR2 FQGTGA, per germline. DNA for the CDR3: TGTGCCAGCAGCTTAACGCGGGAGGGCCCCAATGAGCAGTTCTTC. This codes for CASSLTREGPNEQFF.

As concerns this clonotype: This may be a read error: a much more frequent sequence differs by one nucleotide. J is TRBJ2-1 and V is TRBV7-4, with 11 nucleotides matching TRBD2. In germline, CDR1 is SGHVT, CDR2 SQSDAQ. The CDR3 spans 17 residues. Here the CDR3 DNA reads TGTACCAGCAGCTCCGGACTAGCGGGTTACCTTCGGGATGAGCAGTTCTTC. Its translation: CTSSSGLAGYLRDEQFF. Supplemented by reference TRBV7-4 and TRBJ2-1, the full variable domain reads GAGVSQSPRYKVAKRGRDVALRCDSISGHVTLYWYRQTLGQGSEVLTYSQSDAQRDKSGRPSGRFSAERPERSVSTLKIQRTEQGDSAVYLCTSSSGLAGYLRDEQFFGPGTRLTVL.

This clonotype has a single count. At one end the junction does not follow the germline gene, possibly because of a read error. The chain combines TRBV6-1 with TRBJ2-7, with 7 positions matching TRBD2. This CDR3 is built from 14 residues. Germline lookup yields CDR1 MNHNS and CDR2 SASEGT. For the CDR3, the DNA is TGTGCCAGCAGTGTTGGGGGACTACCCTACGGGCAGTACTTC. Translating gives CASSVGGLPYGQYF.

The chain joins TRBV5-1 to TRBJ2-3, with 14 bases identical to TRBD2. The CDR3 consists of 16 residues. Germline V gene sequence: CDR1 SGHRS, CDR2 YFSETQ. V lost 7 bases and J lost 5; bases outside the gene matches: 9. The CDR3 coding sequence is TGCGCCAGCGCGCGACTAGCGGGAGGGCCTTTAGATACGCAGTATTTT. Translating it yields CASARLAGGPLDTQYF.

This clonotype was detected ten times or more. The chain combines TRBV5-6 with TRBJ1-1; TRBD1 agrees at 11 bases. There are 14 residues in the CDR3. V shed 6 bases and J 4 bases; nucleotides not matched to a gene: 5. Germline V gene sequence: CDR1 SGHDT, CDR2 YYEEEE. The CDR3 DNA reads as TGTGCCAGCAACCGGGGACAGGGGGGCACTGAAGCTTTCTTT. It translates to CASNRGQGGTEAFF.

This clonotype is a singleton in its sample. The chain is built from TRBV2 and TRBJ2-3, with D possibly matching TRBD2 (6 bases). Trimming left V 7 bases short and J 2 bases short, with 13 bases between. Germline values: CDR1 SNHLY, CDR2 FYNNEI. This CDR3 is 14 amino acids long. CDR3 nucleotides: TGTGCCAGCAATAGGGGACTCCTCACAGATACGCAGTATTTT. Amino acids: CASNRGLLTDTQYF.

This chain connects TRBV9 to TRBJ2-2; the D gene could be TRBD1 or TRBD2 (5 bases each). This CDR3 region has 16 residues. Trimming pared 0 bases from V and 3 bases from J, leaving 12 bases between. Per the germline V gene, CDR1 is SGDLS and CDR2 is YYNGEE. The CDR3 nucleotides read TGTGCCAGCAGCGTAGTAGGGGTGCGGGACACCGGGGAGCTGTTTTTT. Translation gives CASSVVGVRDTGELFF.

The CDR3 here is CASSPRQGPIYEQYF. CDR3 in DNA: TGTGCCAGCAGTCCGAGACAGGGTCCAATATACGAGCAGTACTTC. J is TRBJ2-7 and V is TRBV6-4, with TRBD1 matching 7 bases. This CDR3 region has 15 residues. The junction had 11 bases not matched to a gene; V was cut back by 5 bases and J by 4 bases. Looked up from germline, CDR1 is MRHNA and CDR2 is SNTAGT.

This clonotype was recorded at least ten times. The gene calls are TRBV11-2 and TRBJ2-3, with a tentative D call TRBD2 (6 bases). The germline V and J ends were trimmed by 5 bases and 6 bases, with 9 bases remaining between them. The CDR3 contains 12 residues. Germline V gene lookup returns CDR1 SGHAT and CDR2 FQNNGV. CDR3 in DNA: TGTGCCAGCAGCCCCGGGGGTGATACGCAGTATTTT. Amino acid sequence: CASSPGGDTQYF. The entire variable domain, with the rest obtained from reference TRBV11-2 and TRBJ2-3, is as follows: EAGVAQSPRYKIIEKRQSVAFWCNPISGHATLYWYQQILGQGPKLLIQFQNNGVVDDSQLPKDRFSAERLKGVDSTLKIQPAKLEDSAVYLCASSPGGDTQYFGPGTRLTVL.

This chain connects TRBV25-1 to TRBJ2-1, with D possibly being TRBD1 or TRBD2 (5 bases each). Trimming removed 4 bases at V and 8 bases at J, with 15 bases between. CDR3 length: 14 residues. Germline V gene lookup returns CDR1 MGHDK and CDR2 SYGVNS. The DNA for the CDR3 is TGTGCCAGCAGTGGGGGGACCGCGAAGGATGAGCAGTTCTTC. Translated: CASSGGTAKDEQFF.

This clonotype was found a few times. The rearrangement links TRBV6-4 to TRBJ2-3, with a possible D match to TRBD2 (6 bases). Germline CDR1 is MRHNA and CDR2 is SNTAGT. The germline V and J ends were trimmed by 4 bases and 6 bases, with 14 bases remaining between them. The CDR3 has 14 residues. CDR3 in amino acids: CASSASGRSDTQYF. Written as DNA, the CDR3 is TGTGCCAGCAGTGCCTCAGGGAGGTCCGATACGCAGTATTTT.

Within the sample, this clonotype is medium-sized. The chain is built from TRBV10-3 and TRBJ1-2; possible D gene TRBD1, 6 bases. The CDR3 sequence is 13 residues long. Per germline, CDR1 ENHRY and CDR2 SYGVKD. V shed 2 bases and J shed 4 bases, with 8 bases lying between them. The chain's CDR3 is CAISETGSYGYTF. In nucleotides, the CDR3 is TGTGCCATCAGTGAGACAGGGTCCTATGGCTACACCTTC.

Concerning this clonotype: As the CDR3 is not closed by the conserved phenylalanine or tryptophan, this likely results from a read error. The V and J genes are TRBV7-3 and TRBJ2-2; no firm D call. Germline V gives CDR1 SGHTA, CDR2 FQGTGA. The CDR3 is 15 residues long. The V end was cut by 4 bases, the J end by 4 bases, with 13 bases between. Here the CDR3 DNA reads TGTGCCAGCAGCTCCCCTGGCGTAAGCACCGGGGAGCTGTTTTGT. Its translation: CASSSPGVSTGELFC.